This TCR beta chain is from a study of cytomegalovirus exposure and HLA in healthy donors. Points from the study as a whole: Presence/absence analyses assumed roughly uniform sequencing depth across donors, which may not hold. Likely technical artifact: a cluster of highly shared sequence variants. Previous analysis showed most TCR beta V segments were productive about 87% or about 30% of the time.

Each donor was healthy, and each was a bone marrow donor. As concerns this clone: Its antigen is unknown.

In germline, CDR1 is MNHEY, CDR2 SVGAGI. Trimming left V 1 base short and J 1 base short, with 12 bases between. This CDR3 region has 16 residues. The primer mix had 60 Vbeta and 13 Jbeta primers. Method: immunoSEQ multiplex PCR; TCRdb's copy keeps in-frame clones and lacks some. The sample shows 150,000 to 200,000 clones, 75% to 90% of them seen only once. Source material: PBMCs. The clonotype comes from a woman under 30 in good health and CMV-seronegative. The chain combines TRBV6-5 with TRBJ2-3; D remains unclear. In DNA, the CDR3 is TGTGCCAGCAGTTACTACCGCCAGGCCGGCACAGATACGCAGTATTTT. This encodes CASSYYRQAGTDTQYF.